A single sample is the source of the 12 T cell receptor beta chains below, sequenced in a study of T-cell memory formation after mild COVID-19. TCRdb independently ran MiXCR on the 5' RACE reads; one entry per CDR3 protein. The data contain tens of thousands of distinct CDR3 sequences, approximately 6.8% of them singletons. Specimen: PBMCs or a T cell subset sorted from them (not recorded which). The origin of the receptors is a man aged 18 to 29 who had mild COVID-19 (a few samples of this study predate the infection). Cell type and time point are not known.

This clonotype was counted ten times or more. The chain combines TRBV6-2 or TRBV6-3 with TRBJ1-1; D is unclear. Germline V lookup: CDR1 MNHEY, CDR2 SVGEGT. This CDR3 contains 12 residues. V was shortened by 4 bases and J by 0 bases, with 3 bases between the two germline ends. The CDR3 nucleotides read TGTGCCAGCAGTTGGATGAACACTGAAGCTTTCTTT. Translation gives CASSWMNTEAFF.

The chain uses TRBV27 and TRBJ2-5; 7 bases fit TRBD2. V shed 2 bases, J shed 3 bases, and the junction held 9 bases outside the gene matches. The CDR3 is 16 residues long. Looked up from germline, CDR1 is MNHEY and CDR2 is SMNVEV (reference sequence). CDR3 protein: CASSLGLGAGEETQYF. CDR3 nucleotides: TGTGCCAGCAGTTTAGGACTAGGGGCCGGTGAAGAGACCCAGTACTTC.

V and J are TRBV7-2 and TRBJ2-7, with D possibly matching TRBD2 (5 bases). CDR1 SGHTA and CDR2 FQGNSA come from the germline V gene. V was pared by 0 bases and J by 2 bases, with 8 bases between. The CDR3 runs to 14 residues. The CDR3 DNA reads as TGTGCCAGCAGCTTAGCAGGGAGCGCCTACGAGCAGTACTTC. Protein sequence: CASSLAGSAYEQYF.

This chain connects TRBV9 to TRBJ1-1; D possibly corresponds to TRBD1 (6 bases). The CDR3 runs 14 residues. Germline CDR1 reads SGDLS; CDR2 reads YYNGEE. The ends were cut back, 0 bases at V and 7 bases at J, with 13 bases in the middle. This CDR3 is CASSVGGAQNEAFF. DNA for the CDR3: TGTGCCAGCAGCGTAGGGGGGGCGCAGAATGAAGCTTTCTTT.

This clonotype was found a few times. This sequence joins TRBV6-5 and TRBJ1-2; the match to TRBD1 covers 10 bases. The CDR3 is made up of 13 amino acids. Looked up from germline, CDR1 is MNHEY and CDR2 is SVGAGI. The junction had 5 bases not matched to a gene; V was cut back by 7 bases and J by 6 bases. The CDR3 reads CASKGQGRDGYTF. In DNA form, the CDR3 reads TGTGCCAGCAAGGGACAGGGGAGAGATGGCTACACCTTC.

CDR3 region: CSVEVVRASGYTF. DNA for the CDR3: TGCAGCGTTGAGGTGGTCCGAGCCTCTGGCTACACCTTC. The J gene is TRBJ1-2, the V gene TRBV29-1; D is uncertain. CDR3 length: 13 residues. The germline gives CDR1 SQVTM, CDR2 ANQGSEA. Deletions cut 3 bases from V and 7 bases from J, with 15 bases between.

This clonotype was picked up a small number of times. The rearrangement uses TRBV30 and TRBJ1-5; D gene uncertain. V was shortened by 0 bases and J by 6 bases, with 12 bases between the two germline ends. The CDR3 runs 14 residues. Germline V lookup: CDR1 GTSNPN, CDR2 SVGIG (reference sequence). CDR3 in amino acids: CAWSVSGMGQPQHF. In DNA form, the CDR3 reads TGTGCCTGGAGTGTTTCTGGGATGGGTCAGCCCCAGCATTTT.

This clonotype occurred a few times. V and J are TRBV7-9 and TRBJ1-2; possibly TRBD1 for D (6 bases). The V gene lost 5 bases and the J gene lost 4 bases, with 14 bases spanning the gap. The CDR3 consists of 14 residues. The germline V gene encodes CDR1 SEHNR and CDR2 FQNEAQ (reference sequence). The CDR3 loop is CASSLFTGSYGYTF. CDR3 in DNA: TGTGCCAGCAGCCTTTTTACAGGGAGCTATGGCTACACCTTC.

The table lists this clonotype with a few counts. The V and J genes are TRBV5-1 and TRBJ2-2, with 8 bases aligning to TRBD1. The CDR3 runs 15 residues. Germline V CDR1 and CDR2: SGHRS, YFSETQ. Trimming at V came to 5 bases and at J to 0 bases, leaving 3 bases not matched to a gene. DNA of the CDR3: TGCGCCAGCAGACCGACAGGGGCGAACACCGGGGAGCTGTTTTTT. This codes for CASRPTGANTGELFF.

The CDR3 reads CASSPLLNSYEQYF. CDR3 coding DNA: TGTGCCAGCTCACCTCTACTAAATTCCTACGAGCAGTACTTC. The V gene is TRBV18, the J gene TRBJ2-7; D remains unclear. The CDR3 totals 14 residues. Trimming left V 3 bases short and J 1 base short, with 10 bases between. Per the germline V gene, CDR1 is KGHSH and CDR2 is LQKENI.

At least ten counts were recorded for this clonotype. The chain couples TRBV5-1 to TRBJ2-5; tentative D call: TRBD1 (5 bases). The germline V and J ends were trimmed by 1 base and 2 bases, with 12 bases remaining between them. In germline, CDR1 is SGHRS, CDR2 YFSETQ. This CDR3 spans 15 amino acids. CDR3 loop: CASSLTRQTQETQYF. The CDR3 DNA follows: TGCGCCAGCAGCTTGACGAGACAGACACAAGAGACCCAGTACTTC.

This clonotype was seen more than once but under ten times. This chain joins TRBV19 and TRBJ2-6; 8 positions agree with TRBD1. In germline, CDR1 is LNHDA, CDR2 SQIVND (reference sequence). The V segment lost 6 bases and the J segment 1 base; nucleotides outside the gene matches: 8. There are 17 residues in the CDR3. The CDR3 protein is CASRPGQVLSGANVLTF. The CDR3, as DNA: TGTGCCAGTAGGCCGGGACAGGTACTATCTGGGGCCAACGTCCTGACTTTC.